These 5 T cell receptor beta chains originate from one sample sequenced in a study of blood T cell repertoires in COVID-19. Here immunoSEQ multiplex PCR was the method, and the copy in TCRdb shows in-frame clones only, minus some. Of approximately 150,000 clones listed, over 80% are singletons. Sample: peripheral blood. The origin of the receptors is a man older than 75 with acute or convalescent COVID-19.

This chain links TRBV1 with TRBJ2-7; the table gives TRBD2 as D, unverified against the DNA. TRBV1 represents a pseudogene. This CDR3 is 14 amino acids long. CDR3 region: CTSSPNPVTGKQYF. DNA for the CDR3: TGCACCAGCAGCCCAAATCCGGTTACGGGAAAGCAGTACTTC.

V usage is TRBV2 and J usage is TRBJ2-1; 9 nucleotides line up with TRBD2. V shed 6 bases, J shed 8 bases, and the junction held 11 bases outside the gene matches. The CDR3 has 15 amino acids. The V gene's germline CDR1 is SNHLY and CDR2 FYNNEI. The CDR3, as DNA: TGTGCCAGCAGAGCCGGGACTAGCAAGATCCATGAGCAGTTCTTC. Translating gives CASRAGTSKIHEQFF.

The chain is built from TRBV5-5 and TRBJ1-1, with D perhaps matching TRBD1 (5 bases). CDR3 length: 13 amino acids. Germline V gene sequence: CDR1 SGHKS, CDR2 YYEKEE (reference sequence). V was pared by 3 bases and J by 5 bases, with 11 bases between. CDR3 sequence: CASSSTGRTEAFF. The CDR3 coding sequence is TGTGCCAGCAGCTCTACAGGCCGGACTGAAGCTTTCTTT.

The gene calls are TRBV7-8 and TRBJ2-5; the D gene is possibly TRBD2 (6 bases). CDR1 and CDR2 (germline): SGHVS, FQNEAQ. V was cut by 1 base and J by 5 bases, with 20 bases left in between. The CDR3 length is 17 residues. DNA of the CDR3: TGTGCCAGCAGCTTAGGCTCGCGGGATGAGTGGTCGGAGACCCAGTACTTC. It codes for CASSLGSRDEWSETQYF.

Only one count was recorded for this clone. The gene calls are TRBV3-1 (or the pseudogene TRBV3-2) and TRBJ2-3, with a tentative D call TRBD1 (5 bases). The CDR3 runs 17 residues. CDR1 and CDR2 from the germline V gene are LGHDT and YNNKEL (reference sequence). Trimming pared 2 bases from V and 0 bases from J, leaving 15 bases between. CDR3 protein: CASSQLHGALSTDTQYF. Written as DNA, the CDR3 is TGTGCCAGCAGCCAACTACATGGGGCATTGAGCACAGATACGCAGTATTTT.